This T cell receptor (beta chain) was sequenced in a study of shared clonotypes between healthy human individuals. Donors included only healthy HIV-negative adults lacking recent acute infections or vaccinations. This CDR3 spans 15 amino acids. V lost 0 bases, J lost 3 bases, and 4 bases stayed unmatched. Per the germline V gene, CDR1 is SGHNT and CDR2 is YENEEA. Here immunoSEQ multiplex PCR was the method, and the copy in TCRdb shows in-frame clones only, minus some. The table lists 2 million to 2.5 million clones, 90% to 96% of them singletons, with 0.1% to 0.15% in the top ten. The V gene is TRBV11-3, the J gene TRBJ2-7; 8 nucleotides line up with TRBD1. The sequence came from a man between 18 and 29 years old in good health. The sequencing input was naive CD4+ T cells sorted from blood. The subset denotes: CD45RA+ positively selected. CDR3 in DNA: TGTGCCAGCAGCTTAGAGGACAGGGTTATCTACGAGCAGTACTTC. Its translation: CASSLEDRVIYEQYF.